This T cell receptor (beta chain) was sequenced for a study of blood T cell repertoires in COVID-19. Overall study: COVID-19 samples collected from the United States, Italy and Spain covered acute and convalescent phases. PBMCs, B-cell-depleted T cells, or T cells were the source of the cDNA or gDNA that made up the material.

As handled by the study authors: Cell counts per sample came from amplifying reference gene primers. This table comes from immunoSEQ multiplex PCR, and its TCRdb copy is limited to in-frame clones, with some not included. That table supplies the V and J calls and clone size; D and trimming were determined from the DNA. The top ten clones hold 1.5% to 2% of a sample with 430,000 or so clones, approximately 88% of them seen once. The CDR3 extends over 12 amino acids. Germline lookup yields CDR1 SGHTA and CDR2 FQGNSA. Trimming shortened V by 1 base and J by 8 bases, and 8 bases separated the two germline ends.

The rearrangement links TRBV7-2 to TRBJ1-2; D unresolved. What was sequenced was PBMCs or T cells enriched from blood (not recorded which). The TCR originated in a woman aged 40-49 years who had recovered from COVID-19. CDR3 region: CASSLDSFGYTF. The DNA for the CDR3 is TGTGCCAGCAGCTTAGATTCCTTCGGCTACACCTTC.